One sample yielded the 27 T cell receptor beta chains listed below, sequenced in a study of T cells in Graves' hyperthyroidism and ophthalmopathy. Amplification yielded TCR beta CDR3 regions, with RNA transcripts as the source. Carried out on the TCR CDR3, a first-round RT-PCR used the HTBI primer set. MiXCR was run by TCRdb on the multiplex PCR reads, yielding one entry per CDR3 protein. Among 550,000 to 800,000 distinct CDR3 sequences listed, around 15% were seen once. Sequencing was performed on blood. The receptor source for this set is a man aged 18-30 years with Graves' hyperthyroidism.

The V gene is TRBV6-1, the J gene TRBJ2-6; D uncertain. The CDR3 spans 17 residues. The germline V gene has CDR1 MNHNS and CDR2 SASEGT. V lost 7 bases, J lost 2 bases, and 18 bases lay in between. The chain's CDR3 is CASNKMSPSAGANVLTF. The CDR3 DNA reads as TGTGCCAGCAATAAGATGAGCCCCTCCGCTGGGGCCAACGTCCTGACTTTC.

This clonotype turned up a few times. The CDR3 coding sequence is TGCGCCAGCAGCCTGAGCGCAGGGTTTGAAAAACTGTTTTTT. Its translation: CASSLSAGFEKLFF. V is TRBV4-3 and J is TRBJ1-4; tentatively, D is TRBD1 (5 bases). With 4 bases removed from V and 7 bases from J, the gap between germline ends came to 13 bases. CDR1 and CDR2 from the germline V gene are LGHNA and YSLEER. The CDR3 is 14 amino acids.

The chain couples TRBV10-3 to TRBJ1-2, with 8 bases aligning to TRBD1. The V gene's germline CDR1 is ENHRY and CDR2 SYGVKD. CDR3 size: 15 residues. J gave up 4 bases and V 3 bases, and 7 bases lay outside the gene matches. In nucleotides, the CDR3 is TGTGCCATCAGTGACCCAGGGGGCTACCGCTATGGCTACACCTTC. Translation: CAISDPGGYRYGYTF.

This clonotype was picked up many times. The chain employs TRBV28 and TRBJ2-4, with D possibly matching TRBD2 (5 bases). Germline CDR1 and CDR2: MDHEN and SYDVKM. With 8 bases removed from V and 0 bases from J, the gap between germline ends came to 14 bases. CDR3 length: 15 amino acids. CDR3 DNA: TGTGCCAGCTCTGAGGGCGGACCAGCCAAAAACATTCAGTACTTC. This encodes CASSEGGPAKNIQYF.

The sample holds many counts of this clonotype. The CDR3: CASSWGQGYEQFF. The CDR3 region has the DNA TGTGCCAGCAGCTGGGGACAGGGGTATGAGCAGTTCTTC. This rearrangement joins TRBV11-2 to TRBJ2-1; 10 bases agree with TRBD1. J gave up 8 bases and V 4 bases, and 2 bases lay outside the gene matches. This CDR3 has 13 residues. The germline V gene has CDR1 SGHAT and CDR2 FQNNGV.

The chain joins TRBV12-3 or TRBV12-4 to TRBJ1-3, with unresolved D. The CDR3 is made up of 15 amino acids. Trimming shortened V by 2 bases and J by 0 bases, and 8 bases separated the two germline ends. CDR3 in amino acids: CASSLKGFSGNTIYF. The CDR3 DNA sequence: TGTGCCAGCAGTTTAAAGGGTTTCTCTGGAAACACCATATATTTT.

This chain links TRBV10-1 with TRBJ2-1; TRBD1 aligns across 7 bases. There are 15 residues in the CDR3. With V trimmed by 0 bases and J by 3 bases, 2 bases remained unmatched. Germline V CDR1 and CDR2: WNHNN, SYGVQD (reference sequence). The CDR3 bases are TGCGCCAGCAGTGAGTCGTCAGGGGGCTACAATGAGCAGTTCTTC. Translating gives CASSESSGGYNEQFF.

This clonotype was seen a few times. The chain carries TRBV27 and TRBJ1-6; no reliable D call. CDR3 length: 14 amino acids. The V end was cut by 8 bases, the J end by 8 bases, with 16 bases between. CDR1 MNHEY and CDR2 SMNVEV come from the germline V gene (reference sequence). As DNA, the CDR3 is TGTGCCAGCGGCCCCGATGCGGGATATTCACCCCTCCACTTT. Translated, it gives CASGPDAGYSPLHF.

This clonotype has a handful of counts. The chain uses TRBV24-1 and TRBJ2-1; 8 bases map to TRBD1. V shed 5 bases and J 7 bases; nucleotides not matched to a gene: 6. This CDR3 has 14 amino acids. In germline, CDR1 is KGHDR, CDR2 SFDVKD. The CDR3 region is CATSGPTGVNEQFF. The CDR3 DNA reads TGTGCCACCAGTGGCCCGACAGGGGTGAATGAGCAGTTCTTC.

The sample holds many counts of this clonotype. The chain uses TRBV12-3 or TRBV12-4 and TRBJ1-1; 9 positions match TRBD1. With 7 bases clipped from V and 7 bases from J, the junction kept 7 bases outside the gene matches. The CDR3 has 13 residues. The CDR3 reads CASNGQGMVEAFF. CDR3 DNA: TGTGCCAGCAACGGACAGGGGATGGTTGAAGCTTTCTTT.

This clonotype was seen a handful of times. V usage is TRBV28 and J usage is TRBJ1-4, with no clear D. Per germline, CDR1 MDHEN and CDR2 SYDVKM. The V end was cut by 5 bases, the J end by 8 bases, with 18 bases between. The CDR3 is made up of 15 amino acids. The CDR3, as DNA: TGTGCCAGCAGTGTCGCCGGGAACAGAGGAGAAAAACTGTTTTTT. This translates into CASSVAGNRGEKLFF.

In its sample, this clonotype was seen a few times. The rearrangement joins TRBV12-3 or TRBV12-4 to TRBJ1-3, with unresolved D. The CDR3 has 13 residues. Deletions cut 2 bases from V and 8 bases from J, with 10 bases between. The CDR3 sequence: CASSLTWGDTIYF. CDR3 DNA sequence: TGTGCCAGCAGTTTAACGTGGGGAGACACCATATATTTT.

The chain employs TRBV12-3 or TRBV12-4 and TRBJ2-1; 15 bases are shared with TRBD2. The J segment lost 8 bases and the V segment lost 7 bases, leaving 9 bases of the junction unmatched. The CDR3 is 16 residues long. The CDR3 region has the DNA TGTGCCAGCATCCCGGGGGGACTAGCGGGAGGTGATGAGCAGTTCTTC. This encodes CASIPGGLAGGDEQFF.

Ten or more counts support this clonotype. This chain connects TRBV7-2 to TRBJ2-7, with 9 bases lining up with TRBD2. The CDR3 totals 15 residues. Germline CDR1 reads SGHTA; CDR2 reads FQGNSA. Trimming removed 1 base from V and 5 bases from J; junction bases left unmatched: 6. The CDR3: CASSLGLASGDEQYF. CDR3 in DNA: TGTGCCAGCAGCTTAGGATTAGCTAGCGGGGACGAGCAGTACTTC.

Concerning this clonotype: A much larger clone sits a single nucleotide away, making a read error possible. This chain uses TRBV28 with TRBJ2-7; the D gene could be TRBD1 or TRBD2 (6 bases each). The DNA matches TRBJ2-1 better at its end, which makes the J call doubtful. Germline values: CDR1 MDHEN, CDR2 SYDVKM. The CDR3 has 15 residues. The CDR3 coding sequence is TGTGCCAGCAGCATGCTATGGGGGGCTAGTTACGAGCAGTTCTTC. Amino acid sequence: CASSMLWGASYEQFF.

About this clonotype: One junction end does not reproduce the germline sequence, and a read error may be involved. The genes are TRBV24-1 and TRBJ1-2; D is perhaps TRBD1 (6 bases). There are 16 residues in the CDR3. The germline CDR1 and CDR2 sequences are KGHDR and SFDVKD. The CDR3 region is CGTSASGGGANYGYTF. In nucleotides, the CDR3 is TGTGGCACCAGTGCCTCCGGAGGGGGAGCTAACTATGGCTACACCTTC.

This clonotype was observed at least ten times. The chain is built from TRBV27 and TRBJ2-3; no clear D. Deletions cut 2 bases from V and 8 bases from J, with 17 bases between. Germline CDR1 reads MNHEY; CDR2 reads SMNVEV (reference sequence). The CDR3 extends over 15 amino acids. CDR3 in DNA: TGTGCCAGCAGTTTAGATTTGGCGACGAGAGGTACGCAGTATTTT. Encoded protein: CASSLDLATRGTQYF.

The rearrangement uses TRBV9 and TRBJ2-7; D perhaps matches TRBD2 (5 bases). V lost 0 bases to trimming and J lost 2 bases, with 9 bases between them. Per germline, CDR1 SGDLS and CDR2 YYNGEE. CDR3 length: 14 amino acids. The CDR3 DNA is TGTGCCAGCAGCGTAGCTGCACTAGCCTACGAGCAGTACTTC. As protein: CASSVAALAYEQYF.

The chain couples TRBV27 to TRBJ1-2; 9 nucleotides align to TRBD1. The CDR3 totals 15 residues. CDR1 is MNHEY, CDR2 SMNVEV, per germline (reference sequence). After removal of 8 bases from V and 8 bases from J, the junction contained 15 bases not matched to a gene. CDR3: CASQGAGQGMFGYTF. CDR3 in DNA: TGTGCCAGCCAAGGGGCGGGACAGGGAATGTTCGGCTACACCTTC.

This clonotype came up many times. The CDR3 reads CASQTFDSSNTGELFF. CDR3 bases: TGTGCCAGCCAGACCTTCGACAGCTCGAACACCGGGGAGCTGTTTTTT. The chain couples TRBV25-1 to TRBJ2-2, with D tentatively TRBD1 (5 bases). The germline V and J ends were trimmed by 8 bases and 0 bases, with 16 bases remaining between them. Germline V gene sequence: CDR1 MGHDK, CDR2 SYGVNS. The CDR3 is 16 amino acids.

This clonotype was seen at least ten times. This chain uses TRBV2 with TRBJ2-1, with 14 bases lining up with TRBD2. J gave up 7 bases and V 6 bases, and 2 bases lay outside the gene matches. The CDR3 has 14 amino acids. Per germline, CDR1 SNHLY and CDR2 FYNNEI. CDR3 nucleotide sequence: TGTGCCAGCAGAGGGACTAGCGGGAGTAATGAGCAGTTCTTC. It yields the protein CASRGTSGSNEQFF.

The sample holds a few counts of this clonotype. The rearrangement joins TRBV25-1 to TRBJ1-6, with 7 bases matching TRBD1. The trim removed 5 bases at V and 7 bases at J, leaving 8 bases unmatched. The CDR3 has 15 amino acids. Germline lookup yields CDR1 MGHDK and CDR2 SYGVNS. The CDR3: CASSSLTGWNSPLHF. The CDR3 DNA follows: TGTGCCAGCAGTTCGTTGACAGGGTGGAATTCACCCCTCCACTTT.

The gene calls are TRBV19 and TRBJ1-2; TRBD1 is a possible D gene (5 bases). CDR1 is LNHDA and CDR2 is SQIVND in the germline V gene (reference sequence). This CDR3 has 14 residues. Between the trimmed V and J ends, which lost 3 bases and 4 bases, there was a span of 12 bases. CDR3 DNA sequence: TGTGCCAGTAGTATCGCCCTCGGGGGCTATGGCTACACCTTC. Translation gives CASSIALGGYGYTF.

Regarding this clonotype: Sequence at one end of the junction differs from germline and may be a read error. The CDR3 bases are TGTGCCAGCAGTAAAGCTACAGGAGCTATCTCCTACGAGCAGTACTTC. Translation gives CASSKATGAISYEQYF. This chain uses TRBV2 with TRBJ2-7; weak D call: TRBD1 (5 bases). The germline gives CDR1 SNHLY, CDR2 FYNNEI. The CDR3 has 16 residues.

This clonotype was counted only a few times. The CDR3 loop reads CASSPQGTISGANVLTF. The CDR3 DNA sequence: TGTGCCAGCAGCCCCCAGGGTACTATCTCTGGGGCCAACGTCCTGACTTTC. The chain has TRBV7-3 and TRBJ2-6; D might be TRBD1 (5 bases). CDR3 length: 17 amino acids. Per germline, CDR1 SGHTA and CDR2 FQGTGA. With 5 bases removed from V and 0 bases from J, the gap between germline ends came to 14 bases.

V usage is TRBV20-1 and J usage is TRBJ2-3; possibly TRBD2 for D (6 bases). V shed 0 bases and J shed 4 bases, with 8 bases lying between them. The CDR3 is made up of 13 amino acids. Germline assignment: CDR1 DFQATT and CDR2 SNEGSKA (reference sequence). The CDR3 DNA sequence: TGCAGTGCTAGAGAGATAGCGGCAGATACGCAGTATTTT. It encodes CSAREIAADTQYF.

At least ten counts were recorded for this clonotype. The chain recombines TRBV13 with TRBJ2-5, with 8 nucleotides matching TRBD2. The V gene end was trimmed by 5 bases and the J gene end by 0 bases; junction bases not matched to a gene: 11. The CDR3 extends over 17 amino acids. CDR1 is PRHDT, CDR2 FYEKMQ, per germline (reference sequence). The CDR3 DNA is TGTGCCAGCAGCCCGAGAGGACTAGCCCAGAACCAAGAGACCCAGTACTTC. This codes for CASSPRGLAQNQETQYF. The variable domain in full, with the rest retrieved from reference TRBV13 and TRBJ2-5, is AAGVIQSPRHLIKEKRETATLKCYPIPRHDTVYWYQQGPGQDPQFLISFYEKMQSDKGSIPDRFSAQQFSDYHSELNMSSLELGDSALYFCASSPRGLAQNQETQYFGPGTRLLVL.